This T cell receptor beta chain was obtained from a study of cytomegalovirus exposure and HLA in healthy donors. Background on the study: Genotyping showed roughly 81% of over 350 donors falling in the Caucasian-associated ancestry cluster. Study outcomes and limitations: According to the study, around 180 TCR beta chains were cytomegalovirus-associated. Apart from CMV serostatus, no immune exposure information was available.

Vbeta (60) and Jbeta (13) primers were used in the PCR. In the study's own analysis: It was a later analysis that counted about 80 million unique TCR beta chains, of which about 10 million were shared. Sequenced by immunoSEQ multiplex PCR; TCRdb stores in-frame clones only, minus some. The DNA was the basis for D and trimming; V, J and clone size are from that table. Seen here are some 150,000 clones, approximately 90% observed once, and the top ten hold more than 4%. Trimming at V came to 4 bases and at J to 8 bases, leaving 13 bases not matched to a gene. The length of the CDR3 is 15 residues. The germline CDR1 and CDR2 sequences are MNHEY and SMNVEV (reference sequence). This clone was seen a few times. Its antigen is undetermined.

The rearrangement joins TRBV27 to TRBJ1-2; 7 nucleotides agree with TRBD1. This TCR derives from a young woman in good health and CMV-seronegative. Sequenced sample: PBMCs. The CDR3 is CASSSKDRLHEGYTF. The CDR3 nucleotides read TGTGCCAGCAGTTCTAAGGACAGGCTTCATGAGGGCTACACCTTC.